This TCR beta chain was captured by sequencing in a study of T-cell reconstitution after alpha-beta-depleted transplantation in children. Germline CDR1 and CDR2: SGHNT and YYREEE (reference sequence). V was cut by 0 bases and J by 2 bases, with 12 bases left in between. This CDR3 has 15 amino acids. The TCRbeta library incorporated unique molecular identifiers. TCRdb itself ran the PCR reads through MiXCR, one entry per CDR3 protein. The top ten hold 2% to 3% of the sample, which has approximately 520,000 distinct CDR3 sequences, 32% seen once. This TCR derives from a human donor who donated a stem cell graft to a child with aplastic anemia. Sequences were derived from PBMCs from the stem cell graft donor, sampled from the stem cell graft. V gene TRBV5-4 combines with J gene TRBJ2-7, with a tentative D call TRBD1 (6 bases). The CDR3 sequence: CASSLDRVKTYEQYV. The CDR3 DNA is TGTGCCAGCAGCTTGGACAGGGTTAAGACCTACGAGCAGTACGTC.